These T cell receptor beta chains were read from a single sample in a study of cytomegalovirus exposure and HLA in healthy donors. Generated by immunoSEQ multiplex PCR, the TCRdb table keeps only in-frame clones and is missing some. The profile shows under 300,000 clones, approximately 85% of them singletons. Sequencing was carried out using PBMCs. Receptors originate from a woman aged 40-49 years in good health and CMV-seropositive. Each CDR3 is given with its conserved first and last residue. The D gene is left open where the match is weak. Size values are once, few and many counts, or a class for expanded clones, and some rows have none.

size,D,J,V,length,DNA,CDR3
-,-,TRBJ2-7,TRBV18,12,TGTGCCAGCTCAGGGGCAGACTACGAGCAGTACTTC,CASSGADYEQYF
-,-,TRBJ2-7,TRBV27,12,TGTGCCAGCAGTTCTACGGGAAGAGAGCAGTACTTC,CASSSTGREQYF
-,-,TRBJ2-7,TRBV7-9,15,TGTTCCAGCAGCTTACCGAGAACGGGAGCCCACGAGCAGTACTTC,CSSSLPRTGAHEQYF
once,TRBD1,TRBJ2-7,TRBV9,15,TGTGCCAGCAGCGCCTACAGGGGTCACTCCTACGAGCAGTACTTC,CASSAYRGHSYEQYF
-,TRBD1,TRBJ1-1,TRBV6-5,16,TGTGCCAGCAGTTACATATTCGGACAGGGTAACACTGAAGCTTTCTTT,CASSYIFGQGNTEAFF
few,-,TRBJ2-6,TRBV11-2,17,TGTGCCAGCAGCTCCCTCACACGGAACTCTGGGGCCAACGGCCTGACTTTC,CASSSLTRNSGANGLTF
-,-,TRBJ1-2,TRBV19,18,TGTGCCAGTAGTCCCGTGGAAGTTGGAGCCACACGTAACTATGGCTACACCTTC,CASSPVEVGATRNYGYTF
-,TRBD1,TRBJ1-2,TRBV29-1,14,TGCAGCGTTGAAACCGGGACAGGGAACTATGGCTACACCTTC,CSVETGTGNYGYTF
few,TRBD2,TRBJ2-3,TRBV29-1,15,TGCAGCGTGAGACTAGCGGGAGGGCCAAAAGATACGCAGTATTTT,CSVRLAGGPKDTQYF
-,-,TRBJ2-2,TRBV7-9,14,TGTGCCAGCAGCTTAGTTACTAACACCGGGGAGCTGTTTTTT,CASSLVTNTGELFF
-,TRBD2,TRBJ2-7,TRBV9,16,TGTGCCAGCAGCGCCCGTAGCGGGAGAGACTCGGAAGAGCAGTACTTC,CASSARSGRDSEEQYF
-,-,TRBJ2-3,TRBV30,15,TGTGCCTGGACCCTGAGTAGCGGAGGCACAGATACGCAGTATTTT,CAWTLSSGGTDTQYF
-,TRBD2,TRBJ2-1,TRBV7-9,15,TGTGCCAGCAGCTTCTTTCTAGCGGGAGAAATTGAGCAGTTCTTC,CASSFFLAGEIEQFF
-,TRBD1,TRBJ2-1,TRBV5-1,13,TGCGCCAGCAGCTCCGGACAGGGAGGCGAGCAGTTCTTC,CASSSGQGGEQFF
-,-,TRBJ2-7,TRBV18,14,TGTGCCAGCTCACTTTCGACGGGTGAATACGAGCAGTACTTC,CASSLSTGEYEQYF
-,-,TRBJ2-7,TRBV4-3,17,TGCGCCAGCAGCCGCCCACCCGACAGCCGATACTCCTACGAGCAGTACTTC,CASSRPPDSRYSYEQYF